Listed here are 18 T cell receptor beta chains from one sample, sequenced in a study of blood T cell repertoires in COVID-19. This table comes from immunoSEQ multiplex PCR, and its TCRdb copy is limited to in-frame clones, with some not included. The sample yields more than 140,000 clones, just over 85% seen once. Material: peripheral blood. The receptors here all came from an older woman with acute or convalescent COVID-19.

The rearrangement joins TRBV3-1 (or the pseudogene TRBV3-2) to TRBJ2-7; 7 nucleotides line up with TRBD1. Germline V gene sequence: CDR1 LGHDT, CDR2 YNNKEL (reference sequence). CDR3 length: 16 residues. V gave up 7 bases and J gave up 6 bases; unmatched junction bases: 18. Here the CDR3 reads CASTPSRQGPTREQYF. For the CDR3, the DNA is TGTGCCAGCACCCCTAGCCGACAGGGTCCAACCCGCGAGCAGTACTTC.

The chain recombines TRBV19 with TRBJ2-3; D is perhaps TRBD1 (5 bases). The germline V gene has CDR1 LNHDA and CDR2 SQIVND (reference sequence). V was pared by 7 bases and J by 5 bases, with 13 bases between. The CDR3 is 13 amino acids. CDR3 in DNA: TGTGCCAGTACCGTGGGGCCTGTAGATACGCAGTATTTT. Translating gives CASTVGPVDTQYF.

The chain is built from TRBV15 and TRBJ1-1, with D unresolved. The CDR3 runs to 13 residues. CDR1 is LNHNV and CDR2 is YYDKDF in the germline V gene (reference sequence). With 3 bases removed from V and 1 base from J, the gap between germline ends came to 6 bases. DNA of the CDR3: TGTGCCACCAGCAGGAGCCCGAACACTGAAGCTTTCTTT. Its protein is CATSRSPNTEAFF.

This clone was found a few times. The chain is built from TRBV25-1 and TRBJ1-4, with 9 bases fitting TRBD1. V was pared by 7 bases and J by 7 bases, with 10 bases of the junction left unmatched. The CDR3 spans 15 residues. The germline V gene encodes CDR1 MGHDK and CDR2 SYGVNS. The CDR3 region has the DNA TGTGCCAGCACCCCCCGAGGGACAGGGAGTGAAAAACTGTTTTTT. Encoded protein: CASTPRGTGSEKLFF.

The chain carries TRBV12-5 and TRBJ2-5, with D perhaps TRBD2 (5 bases). Trimming took off 6 bases at V and 5 bases at J, with 22 bases between the two ends. The germline gives CDR1 LGHNT, CDR2 FRNRAP. The CDR3 is made up of 16 amino acids. CDR3 nucleotide sequence: TGTGCTAGTGGAGGCACCCTGGGCTACAAGCGGGAGACCCAGTACTTC. It translates to CASGGTLGYKRETQYF.

The rearrangement uses TRBV11-3 and TRBJ2-5; D may be TRBD2 (6 bases). V was clipped by 1 base and J by 4 bases, with 13 bases between them. CDR3 length: 15 amino acids. CDR1 is SGHNT and CDR2 is YENEEA in the germline V gene. DNA for the CDR3: TGTGCCAGCAGCTTAGCCGGGGGTAGACGAGAGACCCAGTACTTC. This codes for CASSLAGGRRETQYF.

The chain couples TRBV24-1 to TRBJ2-7; TRBD1 matches at 7 bases. Germline values: CDR1 KGHDR, CDR2 SFDVKD. This CDR3 region has 15 residues. The trim removed 4 bases at V and 5 bases at J, leaving 10 bases unmatched. The CDR3 here is CATSDPGQVGNEQYF. CDR3 nucleotides: TGTGCCACCAGTGACCCCGGACAGGTTGGGAACGAGCAGTACTTC.

V is TRBV3-1 (or the pseudogene TRBV3-2) and J is TRBJ1-6; maybe TRBD1 (5 bases). Trimming pared 4 bases from V and 6 bases from J, leaving 22 bases between. CDR3 size: 18 residues. Germline V CDR1 and CDR2: LGHDT, YNNKEL (reference sequence). In nucleotides, the CDR3 is TGTGCCAGCAGCCCTACTCGTACAGGCCTCACGAGTAATTCACCCCTCCACTTT. This sequence encodes CASSPTRTGLTSNSPLHF.

The genes are TRBV14 and TRBJ2-1, with 10 bases identical to TRBD2. CDR1 and CDR2 (germline): SGHDN, FVKESK. With 4 bases clipped from V and 6 bases from J, the junction kept 6 bases outside the gene matches. The CDR3 consists of 15 residues. Here the CDR3 reads CASSPQRGGPNEQFF. CDR3 sequence (DNA): TGTGCCAGCAGCCCTCAGCGGGGGGGCCCCAATGAGCAGTTCTTC.

Only one count was recorded for this clone. The chain uses TRBV18 and TRBJ1-2, with D maybe TRBD1 (6 bases). V shed 3 bases and J shed 6 bases, with 23 bases lying between them. This CDR3 comprises 17 residues. CDR1 and CDR2 (germline): KGHSH, LQKENI. CDR3 bases: TGTGCCAGCTCACCCTTGACAGGTCCCGATAGATTAGATGGCTACACCTTC. Amino acid sequence: CASSPLTGPDRLDGYTF. The complete variable domain, with remaining parts taken from reference TRBV18 and TRBJ1-2, reads NAGVMQNPRHLVRRRGQEARLRCSPMKGHSHVYWYRQLPEEGLKFMVYLQKENIIDESGMPKERFSAEFPKEGPSILRIQQVVRGDSAAYFCASSPLTGPDRLDGYTFGSGTRLTVV.

This chain links TRBV5-5 with TRBJ2-2, with TRBD1 matching over 7 bases. The germline V gene has CDR1 SGHKS and CDR2 YYEKEE (reference sequence). The CDR3 has 15 amino acids. V lost 1 base and J lost 7; bases outside the gene matches: 7. This chain's CDR3 is CASSLRDRFVGELFF. CDR3 in DNA: TGTGCCAGCAGCTTGCGGGACAGATTCGTCGGGGAGCTGTTTTTT.

This chain joins TRBV6-2 or TRBV6-3 and TRBJ2-5; the D gene is possibly TRBD1 (5 bases). This CDR3 has 14 amino acids. Germline V gene lookup returns CDR1 MNHEY and CDR2 SVGEGT. V lost 5 bases and J 5 bases, leaving 15 bases between the germline ends. CDR3 DNA: TGTGCCAGCAGTCGGACCCCAGGGCGGGAGACCCAGTACTTC. Translating gives CASSRTPGRETQYF.

V usage is TRBV4-3 and J usage is TRBJ1-4; TRBD1 is a possible D gene (6 bases). With 4 bases removed from V and 6 bases from J, the gap between germline ends came to 15 bases. Germline CDR1 LGHNA, CDR2 YSLEER. The CDR3 contains 15 residues. CDR3 DNA sequence: TGCGCCAGCAGCCGTTACAGGGAACCCTATGAAAAACTGTTTTTT. It is translated as CASSRYREPYEKLFF.

The chain has TRBV19 and TRBJ1-5; the match to TRBD1 covers 7 bases. This CDR3 is 17 amino acids long. With 7 bases clipped from V and 0 bases from J, the junction kept 12 bases outside the gene matches. CDR1 is LNHDA, CDR2 SQIVND, per germline (reference sequence). CDR3: CASTSRGGQYSNQPQHF. The CDR3 DNA is TGTGCCAGTACCTCCCGAGGGGGACAGTATAGCAATCAGCCCCAGCATTTT.

The chain combines TRBV4-1 with TRBJ1-6; no firm D call. The CDR3 consists of 17 residues. The V end was cut by 2 bases, the J end by 7 bases, with 18 bases between. Germline loops: CDR1 MGHRA, CDR2 YSYEKL. CDR3 bases: TGCGCCAGCAGCCAAATACGGTCGGTCACCAAGAATTCACCCCTCCACTTT. Its translation: CASSQIRSVTKNSPLHF.

V gene TRBV6-2 or TRBV6-3 combines with J gene TRBJ2-3; D is possibly TRBD2 (6 bases). The CDR3 runs 15 residues. Germline loops: CDR1 MNHEY, CDR2 SVGEGT. V was pared by 4 bases and J by 0 bases, with 11 bases between. This CDR3 reads CASSFLALSTDTQYF. For the CDR3, the DNA is TGTGCCAGCAGTTTCCTAGCGCTAAGCACAGATACGCAGTATTTT.

V is TRBV9 and J is TRBJ2-6, with 7 positions matching TRBD1. CDR3 length equals 17 residues. Germline values: CDR1 SGDLS, CDR2 YYNGEE. The V gene end was trimmed by 4 bases and the J gene end by 2 bases; junction bases not matched to a gene: 9. CDR3 sequence: CASSLLDRAAGANVLTF. CDR3 DNA sequence: TGTGCCAGCAGCCTACTAGACAGGGCGGCTGGGGCCAACGTCCTGACTTTC.

The chain recombines TRBV5-6 with TRBJ1-2; 7 bases fit TRBD1. Germline values: CDR1 SGHDT, CDR2 YYEEEE. The length of the CDR3 is 16 residues. Trimming removed 4 bases from V and 0 bases from J; junction bases left unmatched: 9. The CDR3 DNA reads as TGTGCCAGCAGCCTCTTAGACAGGGCTCCTAACTATGGCTACACCTTC. Encoded protein: CASSLLDRAPNYGYTF. Filled out from reference TRBV5-6 and TRBJ1-2, the complete variable domain reads DAGVTQSPTHLIKTRGQQVTLRCSPKSGHDTVSWYQQALGQGPQFIFQYYEEEERQRGNFPDRFSGHQFPNYSSELNVNALLLGDSALYLCASSLLDRAPNYGYTFGSGTRLTVV.